Listed below are T cell receptor beta chains from one sample, sequenced in a study of shared T cell receptors in the human thymus. The table came from immunoSEQ multiplex PCR; TCRdb's copy has only in-frame clones and leaves some out. This table has hundreds of thousands of clones, 75% to 80% appearing once. These data were also reused for a study on human thymus T cells.

The sample was thymocytes. These receptors were obtained from a boy under three years old with a congenital heart defect. The CDR3 runs from the conserved cysteine through the conserved F or W. A D gene is named only where the DNA matches it firmly. A clone size is listed for some rows: how often the clone was seen (once, few, many), or a class if it is expanded.

abundance: -; v_gene: TRBV19; j_gene: TRBJ2-2; d_gene: TRBD1; CDR3aa: CASSIGGGHYTGELFF; CDR3nt: TGTGCCAGTAGTATAGGAGGGGGCCATTACACCGGGGAGCTGTTTTTT
abundance: -; v_gene: TRBV9; j_gene: TRBJ2-7; d_gene: TRBD2; CDR3aa: CASSLRSSGSIYEQYF; CDR3nt: TGTGCCAGCAGCCTCCGTAGTAGCGGGAGTATCTACGAGCAGTACTTC
abundance: -; v_gene: TRBV4-3; j_gene: TRBJ2-3; d_gene: -; CDR3aa: CASSHNDRGRGYTDTQYF; CDR3nt: TGCGCCAGCAGCCATAACGACAGAGGGAGGGGGTACACAGATACGCAGTATTTT
abundance: -; v_gene: TRBV2; j_gene: TRBJ2-7; d_gene: -; CDR3aa: CASRPRSRQGREQYF; CDR3nt: TGTGCCAGCAGGCCACGGTCCCGGCAGGGTAGGGAGCAGTACTTC
abundance: -; v_gene: TRBV27; j_gene: TRBJ2-3; d_gene: -; CDR3aa: CASSSGHTCTDTQYF; CDR3nt: TGTGCCAGCAGTTCGGGACATACTTGCACAGATACGCAGTATTTT
abundance: -; v_gene: TRBV11-2; j_gene: TRBJ2-7; d_gene: TRBD2; CDR3aa: CASSLNEDSGRSLCDF; CDR3nt: TGTGCCAGCAGCTTAAACGAGGACAGCGGGAGGAGCCTGTGTGACTTC
abundance: -; v_gene: TRBV11-3; j_gene: TRBJ2-7; d_gene: TRBD1; CDR3aa: CASSRQGQGKNEQYF; CDR3nt: TGTGCCAGCAGCCGCCAAGGACAGGGGAAGAACGAGCAGTACTTC
abundance: -; v_gene: TRBV6-5; j_gene: TRBJ2-7; d_gene: -; CDR3aa: CASRPHSGALHEQYF; CDR3nt: TGTGCCAGCAGGCCCCACAGCGGCGCCCTCCACGAGCAGTACTTC
abundance: -; v_gene: TRBV27; j_gene: TRBJ2-1; d_gene: -; CDR3aa: CASSFLADSTAYNEQFF; CDR3nt: TGTGCCAGCAGTTTTCTAGCGGACAGTACTGCTTACAATGAGCAGTTCTTC
abundance: -; v_gene: TRBV28; j_gene: TRBJ2-6; d_gene: -; CDR3aa: CASSSGPPYSGANVLTF; CDR3nt: TGTGCCAGCAGTTCCGGTCCCCCCTACTCTGGGGCCAACGTCCTGACTTTC
abundance: -; v_gene: TRBV27; j_gene: TRBJ1-1; d_gene: -; CDR3aa: CASRTRDTPAAFF; CDR3nt: TGTGCCAGCAGGACCCGGGACACCCCAGCAGCTTTCTTT
abundance: few; v_gene: TRBV12-5; j_gene: TRBJ2-3; d_gene: TRBD2; CDR3aa: CASAQGTGGGTDTQYF; CDR3nt: TGTGCTAGTGCCCAGGGCACGGGAGGAGGAACAGATACGCAGTATTTT
abundance: -; v_gene: TRBV11-2; j_gene: TRBJ1-4; d_gene: -; CDR3aa: CASSLDSGGLFF; CDR3nt: TGTGCCAGCAGCTTAGACTCTGGAGGACTGTTTTTT
abundance: few; v_gene: TRBV12-5; j_gene: TRBJ2-7; d_gene: -; CDR3aa: CASGLVLNRAYPYYEQYF; CDR3nt: TGTGCTAGTGGTTTGGTTCTAAACAGGGCCTATCCCTACTACGAGCAGTACTTC
abundance: -; v_gene: TRBV6-1; j_gene: TRBJ1-2; d_gene: -; CDR3aa: CASSETDRIPNYGYTF; CDR3nt: TGTGCCAGCAGTGAAACAGACAGAATACCTAACTATGGCTACACCTTC
abundance: -; v_gene: TRBV6-1; j_gene: TRBJ2-5; d_gene: -; CDR3aa: CASSEASEKEDRSKRETQYF; CDR3nt: TGTGCCAGCAGTGAAGCCAGTGAAAAAGAAGACAGGAGCAAGAGGGAGACCCAGTACTTC
abundance: -; v_gene: TRBV7-6; j_gene: TRBJ2-7; d_gene: TRBD2; CDR3aa: CASSLTSGRTYEQYF; CDR3nt: TGTGCCAGCAGCTTAACTAGCGGGAGAACCTACGAGCAGTACTTC
abundance: -; v_gene: TRBV5-1; j_gene: TRBJ2-3; d_gene: -; CDR3aa: CASSFKRSSTDTQYF; CDR3nt: TGCGCCAGCAGCTTCAAGCGGTCTAGCACAGATACGCAGTATTTT